This T cell receptor (beta chain) was sequenced for a study of shared clonotypes between healthy human individuals. The test was conducted at deep level. The protocol was immunoSEQ multiplex PCR, while the TCRdb copy is restricted to in-frame clones and leaves out a portion. The sample contains nearly 2 million clones, over 85% of which appear only once. Concerning this clone: What it binds is not known. The same CDR3 is also encoded by other DNA sequences in this sample.

General observations from the study: Generation probabilities were higher for clonotypes shared across all four sorted-subset donors than for unshared ones. Of the naive CD4 clonotypes, approximately 5% were shared across four donors.

Naive CD8 cells lacked CD45RO and underwent positive selection for CCR7, leaving out terminally differentiated effector memory CD45RA+ cells. This CDR3 has 13 amino acids. Per germline, CDR1 MGHRA and CDR2 YSYEKL. V lost 0 bases and J lost 5, with 7 bases in between. The genes are TRBV4-1 and TRBJ2-5; D is undetermined. Input material: naive CD8+ T cells sorted from blood. This receptor was identified in a man aged 18 to 29 in good health. This CDR3 reads CASSQDPGETQYF. The CDR3 DNA reads TGCGCCAGCAGCCAAGATCCTGGGGAGACCCAGTACTTC.